The 10 T cell receptor beta chains in this list originate from one sample, sequenced in a study of blood T cell repertoires in COVID-19. The protocol was immunoSEQ multiplex PCR, while the TCRdb copy is restricted to in-frame clones and leaves out a portion. Among roughly 100,000 clones, roughly nine tenths were seen once, and the ten largest hold less than 40%. Source material: peripheral blood. The receptors were gathered from an elderly woman with acute or convalescent COVID-19.

The chain joins TRBV9 to TRBJ2-2; D is perhaps TRBD2 (6 bases). This CDR3 is built from 17 residues. The ends were cut back, 0 bases at V and 7 bases at J, with 19 bases in the middle. CDR1 SGDLS and CDR2 YYNGEE come from the germline V gene. CDR3 region: CASSVATGASAVGELFF. CDR3 bases: TGTGCCAGCAGCGTAGCTACTGGGGCTAGCGCTGTCGGGGAGCTGTTTTTT.

The V and J genes are TRBV15 and TRBJ2-7; 7 bases fit TRBD2. Per germline, CDR1 LNHNV and CDR2 YYDKDF (reference sequence). The CDR3 contains 14 residues. The V gene end was trimmed by 8 bases and the J gene end by 2 bases; junction bases not matched to a gene: 9. Written as DNA, the CDR3 is TGTGCCACCGGGGCTAGCGGTTATACCTACGAGCAGTACTTC. Residues: CATGASGYTYEQYF.

CDR3 nucleotide sequence: TGTGCCAGTAGTGTCGGGACACCAAACCTCATTAACTATGGCTACACCTTC. It is translated as CASSVGTPNLINYGYTF. The chain recombines TRBV19 with TRBJ1-2, with a weak D call TRBD1 (6 bases). The CDR3 extends over 17 amino acids. Germline V gene lookup returns CDR1 LNHDA and CDR2 SQIVND (reference sequence). The ends were cut back, 5 bases at V and 1 base at J, with 20 bases in the middle.

This clone was picked up one time. This chain connects TRBV2 to TRBJ1-1; TRBD1 is a possible D gene (5 bases). The length of the CDR3 is 14 residues. Looked up from germline, CDR1 is SNHLY and CDR2 is FYNNEI. Trimming shortened V by 6 bases and J by 5 bases, and 16 bases separated the two germline ends. CDR3 sequence: CASSVGRAGTEAFF. The CDR3, as DNA: TGTGCCAGCAGCGTCGGCAGGGCGGGGACTGAAGCTTTCTTT.

V is TRBV6-5 and J is TRBJ2-5; 8 nucleotides align to TRBD2. Germline assignment: CDR1 MNHEY and CDR2 SVGAGI. With 7 bases clipped from V and 2 bases from J, the junction kept 9 bases outside the gene matches. The CDR3 has 15 residues. CDR3 sequence (DNA): TGTGCCAGCATGAATCTCGGCGGGGGGCAAGAGACCCAGTACTTC. Amino acids: CASMNLGGGQETQYF.

This chain links TRBV30 with TRBJ2-1; TRBD2 matches 12 bases. This CDR3 region has 14 residues. CDR1 and CDR2 from the germline V gene are GTSNPN and SVGIG (reference sequence). This chain's CDR3 is CAHGGLAGSNEQFF. The CDR3 nucleotides read TGTGCTCACGGAGGACTAGCGGGGAGTAATGAGCAGTTCTTC.

The genes are TRBV5-6 and TRBJ1-1, with TRBD1 as a possible D gene (6 bases). V lost 4 bases, J lost 4 bases, and 17 bases lay in between. Germline V lookup: CDR1 SGHDT, CDR2 YYEEEE. The CDR3 spans 15 residues. The CDR3 coding sequence is TGTGCCAGCAGCCTGAGAGATCTACAGGGCACTGAAGCTTTCTTT. Translated: CASSLRDLQGTEAFF.

This clone was observed a few times. This sequence joins TRBV30 and TRBJ1-4, with 9 bases matching TRBD1. The CDR3 is 13 residues long. After removal of 2 bases from V and 10 bases from J, the junction contained 5 bases not matched to a gene. Germline-derived CDR1 and CDR2 are GTSNPN and SVGIG (reference sequence). This chain's CDR3 is CAWSRQGVGKLFF. CDR3 sequence (DNA): TGTGCCTGGAGTAGACAGGGGGTGGGAAAACTGTTTTTT.

The V and J genes are TRBV5-1 and TRBJ1-6; possibly TRBD1 for D (6 bases). The germline V gene has CDR1 SGHRS and CDR2 YFSETQ. With 7 bases removed from V and 7 bases from J, the gap between germline ends came to 18 bases. The CDR3 has 15 residues. For the CDR3, the DNA is TGCGCCAGCTGCTGTCCGGGACAAGTCAATTCACCCCTCCACTTT. Amino acid sequence: CASCCPGQVNSPLHF.

The chain is built from TRBV28 and TRBJ1-1; D gene unclear. Germline V lookup: CDR1 MDHEN, CDR2 SYDVKM. Trimming removed 3 bases at V and 4 bases at J, with 12 bases between. The CDR3 contains 14 residues. CDR3 region: CASSLAGEGTEAFF. CDR3 coding DNA: TGTGCCAGCAGTTTGGCCGGGGAGGGCACTGAAGCTTTCTTT.